The 25 T cell receptor beta chains given below trace back to one sample, sequenced in a study of T cell repertoires in cytomegalovirus infection. TCRdb reprocessed the reads via MiXCR and lists one record per CDR3 protein. The data contain about 100,000 distinct CDR3 sequences, about 31% of them seen just once; the ten biggest clones take up 71%. These receptors are not linked to any known antigen. Sequenced here: CD8+ T cells from cultured PBMCs, sampled from culture after CMV antigen stimulation. These TCRs come from a human donor in good health (CMV status not recorded). Some clones in this sample may be carry-over from other donors' samples.

V and J are TRBV27 and TRBJ2-1; 8 bases line up with TRBD2. There are 14 residues in the CDR3. J was trimmed by 4 bases and V by 4 bases; bases with no gene match: 3. The germline V gene encodes CDR1 MNHEY and CDR2 SMNVEV (reference sequence). In DNA, the CDR3 is TGTGCCAGCAGTTCGGGGGGGCGATACAATGAGCAGTTCTTC. It translates to CASSSGGRYNEQFF.

The chain's CDR3 is CATPTGTGGLPIYGYTF. Written as DNA, the CDR3 is TGTGCCACCCCCACCGGGACAGGGGGGCTTCCGATCTATGGCTACACCTTC. The rearrangement joins TRBV10-3 to TRBJ1-2, with TRBD1 matching 11 bases. Germline V CDR1 and CDR2: ENHRY, SYGVKD. The CDR3 is 17 amino acids. Trimming at V came to 10 bases and at J to 4 bases, leaving 17 bases not matched to a gene.

This sequence joins TRBV10-3 and TRBJ1-1, with unresolved D. The CDR3 spans 12 residues. Germline V gene data show CDR1 as ENHRY and CDR2 as SYGVKD. The V end was cut by 6 bases, the J end by 3 bases, with 8 bases between. CDR3 region: CAISSGYTEAFF. As DNA, the CDR3 is TGTGCCATCAGCAGCGGTTACACTGAAGCTTTCTTT.

This chain joins TRBV24-1 and TRBJ2-3, with 8 bases identical to TRBD2. The V and J ends lost 2 bases and 4 bases, in that order; junction bases with no gene match: 4. Germline V gene sequence: CDR1 KGHDR, CDR2 SFDVKD. The CDR3 is 15 residues long. Written as DNA, the CDR3 is TGTGCCACCAGTGATTACGGGGGGGCGGCAGATACGCAGTATTTT. This gives the protein CATSDYGGAADTQYF.

This clonotype was recorded a few times. The chain carries TRBV2 and TRBJ1-6, with D possibly being TRBD1 (5 bases). There are 13 residues in the CDR3. CDR1 is SNHLY and CDR2 is FYNNEI in the germline V gene. The V end was cut by 4 bases, the J end by 7 bases, with 8 bases between. The CDR3 nucleotides read TGTGCCAGCAGTGTGGGGGGGAATTCACCCCTCCACTTT. Protein sequence: CASSVGGNSPLHF.

On this clonotype itself: A much bigger clone sits one base away, suggesting this may be a read error. This chain uses TRBV7-3 with TRBJ1-6; 7 bases match TRBD1. The CDR3 sequence is 15 residues long. Germline-derived CDR1 and CDR2 are SGHTA and FQGTGA. CDR3 amino acids: CASRLSRDRNSPLHF. CDR3 coding DNA: TGTGCCAGCAGATTAAGTCGGGACAGAAATTCACCCCTCCACTTT.

The chain has TRBV2 and TRBJ1-1, with TRBD1 matching over 8 bases. This CDR3 is 18 amino acids long. CDR1 is SNHLY and CDR2 is FYNNEI in the germline V gene. Losses at the gene ends were 1 base for V and 4 bases for J; bases not matched to a gene: 14. CDR3 in amino acids: CASSEGDRGPGLVTEAFF. The CDR3 DNA reads TGTGCCAGCAGTGAAGGAGACAGGGGCCCAGGGTTGGTCACTGAAGCTTTCTTT. Combining the CDR3 with reference TRBV2 and TRBJ1-1 gives the whole variable domain EPEVTQTPSHQVTQMGQEVILRCVPISNHLYFYWYRQILGQKVEFLVSFYNNEISEKSEIFDDQFSVERPDGSNFTLKIRSTKLEDSAMYFCASSEGDRGPGLVTEAFFGQGTRLTVV.

This clonotype was observed many times. The chain is built from TRBV7-6 and TRBJ2-7; TRBD1 matches at 9 bases. V lost 5 bases to trimming and J lost 7 bases; unmatched junction nucleotides: 9. The length of the CDR3 is 14 residues. Per the germline V gene, CDR1 is SGHVS and CDR2 is FNYEAQ. CDR3 nucleotide sequence: TGTGCCAGCAGCATAGGGACAGGGTCCGAAGAGCAGTACTTC. Translation: CASSIGTGSEEQYF.

The chain is built from TRBV7-7 and TRBJ2-1; TRBD2 aligns across 7 bases. The CDR3 covers 19 residues. Germline trimming cut 5 bases from V and 0 bases from J; bases unmatched to any gene: 16. Germline V CDR1 and CDR2: SSHAT, FNYEAQ (reference sequence). This CDR3 is CASSPEVGSGDRSYNEQFF. The CDR3 DNA is TGTGCCAGCAGCCCAGAGGTGGGCAGCGGGGACCGCTCCTACAATGAGCAGTTCTTC. The variable domain in full, completed from reference TRBV7-7 and TRBJ2-1, reads GAGVSQSPRYKVTKRGQDVTLRCDPISSHATLYWYQQALGQGPEFLTYFNYEAQPDKSGLPSDRFSAERPEGSISTLTIQRTEQRDSAMYRCASSPEVGSGDRSYNEQFFGPGTRLTVL.

Notes on this clonotype: A read error may explain this, as a much larger clone is one base away. This chain uses TRBV28 with TRBJ1-1; D is undetermined. This CDR3 region has 14 residues. Germline loops: CDR1 MDHEN, CDR2 SYDVKM. The CDR3 loop reads CASSLTGGNTDAFF. The DNA of the CDR3 is TGTGCCAGCAGTTTAACGGGCGGGAACACTGATGCTTTCTTT.

This clonotype was observed a few times. This chain connects TRBV12-3 or TRBV12-4 to TRBJ2-6; unclear D gene. This CDR3 has 15 amino acids. Trimming cost V 1 base and J 2 bases, with 6 bases left between them. The CDR3 loop reads CASSLGVTGANVLTF. CDR3 coding DNA: TGTGCCAGCAGTTTAGGGGTGACTGGGGCCAACGTCCTGACTTTC.

This clonotype was seen only a few times. V usage is TRBV27 and J usage is TRBJ2-5, with 13 bases that match TRBD2. Germline CDR1 is MNHEY and CDR2 is SMNVEV (reference sequence). This CDR3 region has 16 residues. V lost 6 bases and J lost 5; bases outside the gene matches: 9. The CDR3: CASSELAGGPRETQYF. In DNA form, the CDR3 reads TGTGCCAGCAGCGAACTAGCGGGGGGGCCCCGGGAGACCCAGTACTTC.

The rearrangement joins TRBV7-6 to TRBJ2-7; 7 bases line up with TRBD2. Germline trimming cut 4 bases from V and 3 bases from J; bases unmatched to any gene: 6. CDR3 size: 14 residues. The germline V gene has CDR1 SGHVS and CDR2 FNYEAQ. CDR3 in amino acids: CASSSGLVNYEQYF. DNA for the CDR3: TGTGCCAGCAGCTCCGGACTAGTGAACTACGAGCAGTACTTC. Full variable domain (missing parts from reference TRBV7-6 and TRBJ2-7): GAGVSQSPRYKVTKRGQDVALRCDPISGHVSLYWYRQALGQGPEFLTYFNYEAQQDKSGLPNDRFSAERPEGSISTLTIQRTEQRDSAMYRCASSSGLVNYEQYFGPGTRLTVT.

This rearrangement joins TRBV7-9 to TRBJ1-5, with D uncertain. The V gene's germline CDR1 is SEHNR and CDR2 FQNEAQ (reference sequence). Trimming removed 10 bases at V and 1 base at J, with 8 bases between. This CDR3 is built from 12 residues. CDR3 loop: CAIGWSNQPQHF. The CDR3 coding sequence is TGTGCCATTGGTTGGAGCAATCAGCCCCAGCATTTT.

This clonotype showed up just a few times. The rearrangement links TRBV7-6 to TRBJ1-5; D remains ambiguous. Germline loops: CDR1 SGHVS, CDR2 FNYEAQ. This CDR3 has 16 residues. Trimming removed 2 bases at V and 6 bases at J, with 17 bases between. The CDR3 region has the DNA TGTGCCAGCAGCTTATTATTGGCAGGAGCCCCTCAGCCCCAGCATTTT. Translated: CASSLLLAGAPQPQHF.

The CDR3 region has the DNA TGTGCCAGTGGGACAGGCGCCTTTTCCACAGATACGCAGTATTTT. Residues: CASGTGAFSTDTQYF. This rearrangement joins TRBV19 to TRBJ2-3; 8 bases match TRBD1. The CDR3 contains 15 residues. In germline, CDR1 is LNHDA, CDR2 SQIVND (reference sequence). J was trimmed by 2 bases and V by 8 bases; bases with no gene match: 9.

The V gene is TRBV7-9, the J gene TRBJ2-3; TRBD1 agrees at 8 bases. The J segment lost 7 bases and the V segment lost 3 bases, leaving 12 bases of the junction unmatched. The CDR3 loop spans 16 amino acids. Germline assignment: CDR1 SEHNR and CDR2 FQNEAQ (reference sequence). DNA of the CDR3: TGTGCCAGCAGCTTGGTTGACAGGGGTTGGAAAAATACGCAGTATTTT. Protein product: CASSLVDRGWKNTQYF. Filled out from reference TRBV7-9 and TRBJ2-3, the complete variable domain reads DTGVSQNPRHKITKRGQNVTFRCDPISEHNRLYWYRQTLGQGPEFLTYFQNEAQLEKSRLLSDRFSAERPKGSFSTLEIQRTEQGDSAMYLCASSLVDRGWKNTQYFGPGTRLTVL.

The chain is built from TRBV5-1 and TRBJ2-1; a weak D match, TRBD1 (5 bases). The V end was cut by 6 bases, the J end by 8 bases, with 12 bases between. The CDR3 covers 12 residues. Per the germline V gene, CDR1 is SGHRS and CDR2 is YFSETQ. The CDR3 spells CASTQTGDEQFF. CDR3 DNA: TGCGCCAGCACGCAAACAGGCGATGAGCAGTTCTTC.

This clonotype has at least ten counts. The V gene is TRBV14, the J gene TRBJ2-7; 11 bases line up with TRBD1. Germline V gene lookup returns CDR1 SGHDN and CDR2 FVKESK. CDR3 length: 13 amino acids. Trimming removed 4 bases from V and 5 bases from J; junction bases left unmatched: 1. This chain's CDR3 is CASSRTGGDEQYF. The CDR3 region has the DNA TGTGCCAGCAGCCGGACAGGGGGCGACGAGCAGTACTTC.

This clonotype was detected only a few times. This chain links TRBV12-3 or TRBV12-4 with TRBJ2-7; no clear D gene. This CDR3 contains 15 residues. The ends were cut back, 5 bases at V and 3 bases at J, with 17 bases in the middle. The CDR3: CASSPEADGGYEQYF. The CDR3, as DNA: TGTGCCAGCAGTCCCGAGGCGGACGGTGGCTACGAGCAGTACTTC.

This clonotype was recorded at least ten times. J is TRBJ2-1 and V is TRBV7-2; 12 bases are a match to TRBD2. After removal of 5 bases from V and 8 bases from J, the junction contained 7 bases not matched to a gene. The length of the CDR3 is 15 residues. Germline CDR1 is SGHTA and CDR2 is FQGNSA. The DNA for the CDR3 is TGTGCCAGCAGCCCCGGACTAGCGGGGAGGGATGAGCAGTTCTTC. Residues: CASSPGLAGRDEQFF.

In this sample, this clonotype turned up a few times. The rearrangement uses TRBV20-1 and TRBJ1-5; 8 bases align to TRBD1. The CDR3 runs 16 residues. Germline lookup yields CDR1 DFQATT and CDR2 SNEGSKA (reference sequence). J gave up 1 base and V 5 bases, and 10 bases lay outside the gene matches. As DNA, the CDR3 is TGCAGTGCTCGTCCCGGGACAGGTATGAGCAATCAGCCCCAGCATTTT. The encoded protein is CSARPGTGMSNQPQHF.

This clonotype occurred once. The J gene is TRBJ1-1, the V gene TRBV7-6; D possibly corresponds to TRBD1 (5 bases). CDR1 is SGHVS, CDR2 FNYEAQ, per germline. Between the trimmed V and J ends, which lost 2 bases and 1 base, there was a span of 14 bases. The CDR3 is 16 residues long. CDR3 bases: TGTGCCAGCAGCTTACTACCGCCGACAGCGAACACTGAAGCTTTCTTT. Its translation: CASSLLPPTANTEAFF. The variable domain in full, with the rest retrieved from reference TRBV7-6 and TRBJ1-1, is GAGVSQSPRYKVTKRGQDVALRCDPISGHVSLYWYRQALGQGPEFLTYFNYEAQQDKSGLPNDRFSAERPEGSISTLTIQRTEQRDSAMYRCASSLLPPTANTEAFFGQGTRLTVV.

The chain uses TRBV7-6 and TRBJ2-1, with 10 bases identical to TRBD1. The germline gives CDR1 SGHVS, CDR2 FNYEAQ. The CDR3 covers 17 residues. Losses at the gene ends were 5 bases for V and 5 bases for J; bases not matched to a gene: 12. This chain's CDR3 is CASSPAAGTGADNEQFF. The CDR3 DNA reads as TGTGCCAGCAGCCCGGCGGCGGGGACAGGGGCCGACAATGAGCAGTTCTTC. Supplemented by reference TRBV7-6 and TRBJ2-1, the full variable domain reads GAGVSQSPRYKVTKRGQDVALRCDPISGHVSLYWYRQALGQGPEFLTYFNYEAQQDKSGLPNDRFSAERPEGSISTLTIQRTEQRDSAMYRCASSPAAGTGADNEQFFGPGTRLTVL.

This clonotype was seen ten or more times. V usage is TRBV24-1 and J usage is TRBJ1-1; D not certain. The CDR3 consists of 16 residues. The V end was cut by 4 bases, the J end by 2 bases, with 16 bases between. Per the germline V gene, CDR1 is KGHDR and CDR2 is SFDVKD. The CDR3 loop is CATSDSNYTENTEAFF. The CDR3 bases are TGTGCCACCAGTGACTCAAATTACACCGAAAACACTGAAGCTTTCTTT.